This T cell receptor beta chain derives from a study of PD-1 blockade in classical Hodgkin lymphoma. Study-wide results and caveats: Complete responders matched newly diagnosed patients in baseline diversity. CD4+ TCR diversity, unlike CD8+, climbed significantly by C4D1.

The assay was immunoSEQ multiplex PCR, and TCRdb's table has in-frame clones only and misses some. The table includes 110,000 or so clones, roughly 90% detected once. Germline loops: CDR1 SGHRS, CDR2 YFSETQ. Trimming removed 5 bases at V and 6 bases at J, with 12 bases between. This CDR3 has 13 amino acids. The time point: cycle 4 day 1 (C4D1), after less than 7 weeks of nivolumab. Each and every patient relapsed after autologous stem cell transplantation, and patients got differing brentuximab vedotin exposure. This clone was observed once. Its antigen is unknown. The sequence came from a human donor with classical Hodgkin lymphoma. Sequencing was performed on peripheral blood mononuclear cells (PBMCs), taken before the fourth cycle of nivolumab. The chain uses TRBV5-1 and TRBJ2-4; D gene unclear. CDR3: CASRSGLLNIQYF. DNA of the CDR3: TGCGCCAGCAGATCGGGCCTCTTAAACATTCAGTACTTC.